Following are 23 T cell receptor beta chains from one sample sequenced in a study of blood T cell repertoires in COVID-19 (dated by TCRdb to 2020 to 2022). Receptors were amplified or captured by the immunoSEQ multiplex PCR assay. TCRdb provides this immuneACCESS table in a form limited to in-frame rearrangements. Some clones are lacking; in checked studies, under half of them reflect an unresolved V gene, and why the rest are absent is not known. This sample gives 350,000 to 400,000 clones in total; more than 75% of them show up just once. The ten top clones hold about 1.2% of the sample. Sequenced: PBMCs or T cells enriched from blood (not recorded which). Receptors originate from a woman under 30 who had recovered from COVID-19.

The chain couples TRBV10-3 to TRBJ2-3, with 11 positions matching TRBD2. From germline, CDR1 is ENHRY and CDR2 SYGVKD. This CDR3 has 13 residues. The ends lost 10 bases at V and 6 bases at J; junction bases unmatched: 6. DNA for the CDR3: TGTGCCACTAGCGGGGGGCCTAATGATACGCAGTATTTT. Protein sequence: CATSGGPNDTQYF.

This clone was recorded a few times. V usage is TRBV6-5 and J usage is TRBJ1-5; no reliable D call. Germline lookup yields CDR1 MNHEY and CDR2 SVGAGI. The germline V and J ends were trimmed by 6 bases and 1 base, with 10 bases remaining between them. This CDR3 has 14 amino acids. CDR3 in amino acids: CASRVPRSNQPQHF. The CDR3 DNA reads as TGTGCCAGCAGAGTACCCAGAAGCAATCAGCCCCAGCATTTT.

The J gene is TRBJ1-6, the V gene TRBV28; no reliable D call. CDR3 length equals 16 residues. Germline V gives CDR1 MDHEN, CDR2 SYDVKM. The V end lost 3 bases, the J end lost 0 bases, and 9 bases lay between the germline ends. The CDR3 DNA reads TGTGCCAGCAGTTTGGACTCGAGCTCCTATAATTCACCCCTCCACTTT. Translated: CASSLDSSSYNSPLHF.

The V gene is TRBV12-5, the J gene TRBJ2-3; 10 bases match TRBD2. The ends lost 1 base at V and 10 bases at J; junction bases unmatched: 8. The CDR3 is 15 amino acids. Germline loops: CDR1 LGHNT, CDR2 FRNRAP. The CDR3 loop is CASGLEGTSESAQYF. The CDR3 DNA sequence: TGTGCTAGTGGTTTGGAAGGGACTAGCGAGTCGGCGCAGTATTTT.

The genes are TRBV4-3 and TRBJ1-2; 7 nucleotides line up with TRBD1. The germline V gene has CDR1 LGHNA and CDR2 YSLEER. The CDR3 contains 14 residues. V lost 0 bases, J lost 3 bases, and 1 base stayed unmatched. CDR3 coding DNA: TGCGCCAGCAGCCAAGACAGGGGGTACTATGGCTACACCTTC. It codes for CASSQDRGYYGYTF.

V usage is TRBV13 and J usage is TRBJ2-7; D possibly corresponds to TRBD1 (6 bases). The CDR3 length is 14 residues. With 7 bases removed from V and 3 bases from J, the gap between germline ends came to 16 bases. CDR1 and CDR2 from the germline V gene are PRHDT and FYEKMQ (reference sequence). The CDR3 loop is CASKDSGASYEQYF. The CDR3 DNA reads as TGTGCCAGCAAAGACTCAGGGGCAAGCTACGAGCAGTACTTC.

J is TRBJ2-3 and V is TRBV7-2; TRBD2 aligns across 13 bases. From germline, CDR1 is SGHTA and CDR2 FQGNSA. CDR3 length: 14 residues. V was clipped by 6 bases and J by 5 bases; unmatched bases: 2. DNA of the CDR3: TGTGCCAGCAGTAGGACTAGCGGGAGAGATACGCAGTATTTT. This gives the protein CASSRTSGRDTQYF.

The rearrangement links TRBV28 to TRBJ2-1; TRBD1 agrees at 9 bases. In germline, CDR1 is MDHEN, CDR2 SYDVKM. V shed 5 bases, J shed 6 bases, and the junction held 5 bases outside the gene matches. There are 14 residues in the CDR3. CDR3 loop: CASSRDRVPNEQFF. Here the CDR3 DNA reads TGTGCCAGCAGTAGGGACAGGGTTCCCAATGAGCAGTTCTTC.

The rearrangement joins TRBV4-2 to TRBJ1-5, with 8 bases lining up with TRBD1. From germline, CDR1 is LGHNA and CDR2 YNFKEQ. CDR3 length equals 19 residues. V gave up 1 base and J gave up 6 bases; unmatched junction bases: 17. The CDR3 sequence is CASSQVPARGLKGGQPQHF. The CDR3 bases are TGTGCCAGCAGCCAAGTTCCGGCCAGGGGGCTGAAGGGGGGTCAGCCCCAGCATTTT.

The rearrangement links TRBV30 to TRBJ1-5, with 11 bases fitting TRBD1. V trimming: 5 bases; J trimming: 5 bases; junction bases outside the gene matches: 2. The CDR3 spans 13 residues. The germline CDR1 and CDR2 sequences are GTSNPN and SVGIG (reference sequence). The CDR3 DNA is TGTGCCTGGGGGACAGGGGGAGATCAGCCCCAGCATTTT. Its protein is CAWGTGGDQPQHF.

The V gene is TRBV11-2, the J gene TRBJ1-5; D uncertain. The CDR3 has 14 amino acids. Germline CDR1 reads SGHAT; CDR2 reads FQNNGV. Trimming removed 3 bases from V and 4 bases from J, with 10 bases in between. This CDR3 is CASSFKPENQPQHF. The CDR3 region has the DNA TGTGCCAGCAGCTTTAAACCGGAGAATCAGCCCCAGCATTTT.

V gene TRBV11-2 combines with J gene TRBJ2-7; possible D gene TRBD1, 5 bases. The V gene lost 4 bases and the J gene lost 6 bases, with 22 bases spanning the gap. CDR3 length: 16 residues. The germline V gene encodes CDR1 SGHAT and CDR2 FQNNGV. CDR3 sequence: CASSSNPGLGSREQYF. Here the CDR3 DNA reads TGTGCCAGCAGCTCGAATCCAGGGCTGGGATCGCGCGAGCAGTACTTC.

The gene calls are TRBV20-1 and TRBJ2-3, with 7 bases aligning to TRBD2. This CDR3 is built from 15 residues. Germline V gives CDR1 DFQATT, CDR2 SNEGSKA (reference sequence). Trimming at V came to 3 bases and at J to 2 bases, leaving 8 bases not matched to a gene. Here the CDR3 reads CSASGLGGDTDTQYF. Here the CDR3 DNA reads TGCAGTGCTAGTGGCTTGGGAGGGGACACAGATACGCAGTATTTT.

The chain carries TRBV28 and TRBJ1-6; D ambiguous. Per germline, CDR1 MDHEN and CDR2 SYDVKM. Trimming stripped 5 bases from V and 12 bases from J, with 11 bases between. The CDR3 spans 12 residues. The DNA of the CDR3 is TGTGCCAGCAGTACACCACGTCAACCCCTCCACTTT. The encoded protein is CASSTPRQPLHF.

The rearrangement links TRBV30 to TRBJ1-5, with TRBD1 as a possible D gene (6 bases). The CDR3 runs 13 residues. Trimming took 2 bases from V and 6 from J, leaving 11 bases between them. Germline CDR1 reads GTSNPN; CDR2 reads SVGIG (reference sequence). This CDR3 is CAWSPQGPQPQHF. In DNA, the CDR3 is TGTGCCTGGAGTCCACAGGGTCCTCAGCCCCAGCATTTT.

The V call is TRBV30, the J call TRBJ1-1, with 7 bases lining up with TRBD1. This CDR3 contains 15 residues. Germline CDR1 reads GTSNPN; CDR2 reads SVGIG (reference sequence). Trimming removed 5 bases from V and 1 base from J; junction bases left unmatched: 10. The CDR3 DNA reads as TGTGCCTGGGGAACAGGGGCGACGGCGAACACTGAAGCTTTCTTT. This translates into CAWGTGATANTEAFF. Variable domain in full (rest from reference TRBV30 and TRBJ1-1): SQTIHQWPATLVQPVGSPLSLECTVEGTSNPNLYWYRQAAGRGLQLLFYSVGIGQISSEVPQNLSASRPQDRQFILSSKKLLLSDSGFYLCAWGTGATANTEAFFGQGTRLTVV.

The chain has TRBV2 and TRBJ1-1; D gene ambiguous. CDR3 length: 9 amino acids. CDR1 SNHLY and CDR2 FYNNEI come from the germline V gene. V lost 11 bases, J lost 5 bases, and 6 bases lay in between. The CDR3 here is CAGQTEAFF. In nucleotides, the CDR3 is TGTGCCGGGCAAACTGAAGCTTTCTTT.

The chain uses TRBV29-1 and TRBJ2-5, with 7 bases aligning to TRBD1. Per germline, CDR1 SQVTM and CDR2 ANQGSEA. The J segment lost 0 bases and the V segment lost 5 bases, leaving 6 bases of the junction unmatched. The CDR3 length is 14 residues. The CDR3 protein is CSVQPGQYQETQYF. In DNA, the CDR3 is TGCAGCGTTCAACCGGGACAGTACCAAGAGACCCAGTACTTC.

J is TRBJ1-4 and V is TRBV7-9; D is undetermined. V lost 3 bases and J 7 bases, leaving 6 bases between the germline ends. Germline CDR1 reads SEHNR; CDR2 reads FQNEAQ (reference sequence). This CDR3 region has 12 residues. This chain's CDR3 is CASSFSREKLFF. The CDR3 DNA follows: TGTGCCAGCAGCTTCAGTCGTGAAAAACTGTTTTTT.

This chain links TRBV24-1 with TRBJ1-2; D possibly corresponds to TRBD1 (5 bases). Trimming shortened V by 0 bases and J by 6 bases, and 10 bases separated the two germline ends. This CDR3 contains 14 residues. Germline V lookup: CDR1 KGHDR, CDR2 SFDVKD. DNA of the CDR3: TGTGCCACCAGTGATTTGAGCAGGGTTGATGGCTACACCTTC. It encodes CATSDLSRVDGYTF.

The chain uses TRBV6-5 and TRBJ1-1, with 9 bases identical to TRBD1. The germline V gene encodes CDR1 MNHEY and CDR2 SVGAGI. The CDR3 sequence is 15 residues long. Trimming took 3 bases from V and 5 from J; bases not matched to a gene: 7. The CDR3 DNA reads TGTGCCAGCAGTTATAGTAACAGGGGGCCAACTGAAGCTTTCTTT. This sequence encodes CASSYSNRGPTEAFF.

V usage is TRBV30 and J usage is TRBJ1-1; perhaps TRBD1 as D (6 bases). This CDR3 region has 13 residues. V was cut by 8 bases and J by 4 bases, with 17 bases left in between. In germline, CDR1 is GTSNPN, CDR2 SVGIG (reference sequence). CDR3 in amino acids: CAGRQDSRTEAFF. CDR3 in DNA: TGTGCCGGCCGGCAGGACAGTCGCACTGAAGCTTTCTTT.

This chain links TRBV11-2 with TRBJ2-7, with 8 bases matching TRBD1. Germline assignment: CDR1 SGHAT and CDR2 FQNNGV. CDR3 length: 17 amino acids. Trimming removed 5 bases from V and 4 bases from J; junction bases left unmatched: 16. CDR3 DNA: TGTGCCAGCAGCAGAGCCGTCGGACAGGGTAATTATTACGAGCAGTACTTC. Translated: CASSRAVGQGNYYEQYF.